A selection of T cell receptor beta chains follows, all from one sample in a study of blood T cell repertoires in COVID-19. Profiled with immunoSEQ multiplex PCR; TCRdb holds only in-frame clones, not every one. The sample records about 70,000 clones, over 65% being singletons. The sample consisted of peripheral blood. All receptors come from a woman between 65 and 79 years old with acute or convalescent COVID-19. CDR3s include the opening cysteine and the closing phenylalanine or tryptophan. The order of the fields is D gene, CDR3 length, clone size, V gene, J gene, CDR3 DNA, CDR3 protein. D genes are given only for firm matches. Clone size is not always given. Where it is, it says once, few, many or a class for expanded clones.

d_call: NA; cdr3_length: 15; clone_size: once; v_call: TRBV5-1; j_call: TRBJ1-4; cdr3_nt: TGCGCCAGCAGCTTGGATCCGGGTTATAAGGGGCGACTGTTTTTT; cdr3_aa: CASSLDPGYKGRLFF
d_call: NA; cdr3_length: 15; clone_size: NA; v_call: TRBV11-2; j_call: TRBJ2-5; cdr3_nt: TGTGCCAGCAGCTTAGAAAGGACAGTTCAAGAGACCCAGTACTTC; cdr3_aa: CASSLERTVQETQYF
d_call: NA; cdr3_length: 13; clone_size: NA; v_call: TRBV19; j_call: TRBJ1-3; cdr3_nt: TGTGCCAGTAGTATTGGGCCTGGAAACACCATATATTTT; cdr3_aa: CASSIGPGNTIYF
d_call: NA; cdr3_length: 13; clone_size: NA; v_call: TRBV19; j_call: TRBJ1-1; cdr3_nt: TGTGCCAGTAGTCCGAGTGTACTCACTGAAGCTTTCTTT; cdr3_aa: CASSPSVLTEAFF
d_call: TRBD1; cdr3_length: 17; clone_size: NA; v_call: TRBV4-3; j_call: TRBJ1-3; cdr3_nt: TGCGCCAGCAGCCAAGAAGGACAGGGTTACTCTGGAAACACCATATATTTT; cdr3_aa: CASSQEGQGYSGNTIYF
d_call: NA; cdr3_length: 14; clone_size: NA; v_call: TRBV27; j_call: TRBJ1-2; cdr3_nt: TGTGCCAGCAGGACTAACAGGGCTGGCTATGGCTACACCTTC; cdr3_aa: CASRTNRAGYGYTF
d_call: NA; cdr3_length: 13; clone_size: few; v_call: TRBV2; j_call: TRBJ1-2; cdr3_nt: TGTGCCAGCAGTGAATCACAGTATTATGGCTACACCTTC; cdr3_aa: CASSESQYYGYTF
d_call: TRBD2; cdr3_length: 18; clone_size: NA; v_call: TRBV9; j_call: TRBJ2-2; cdr3_nt: TGTGCCAGCAGCCCTGGGTCCTTAGCGGGAGGGCACGGCGGGGAGCTGTTTTTT; cdr3_aa: CASSPGSLAGGHGGELFF
d_call: TRBD2; cdr3_length: 15; clone_size: NA; v_call: TRBV4-2; j_call: TRBJ2-7; cdr3_nt: TGTGCCAGCAGCCTTGACGGGGGGGGCGAGGACGAGCAGTACTTC; cdr3_aa: CASSLDGGGEDEQYF
d_call: NA; cdr3_length: 13; clone_size: NA; v_call: TRBV5-8; j_call: TRBJ1-2; cdr3_nt: TGTGCCAGCAGCTTGACAGGGAAGGGGGGCTACACCTTC; cdr3_aa: CASSLTGKGGYTF
d_call: TRBD1; cdr3_length: 16; clone_size: NA; v_call: TRBV19; j_call: TRBJ1-4; cdr3_nt: TGTGCCAGTGGGGGACAGGGTTTCAGCGATAATGAAAAACTGTTTTTT; cdr3_aa: CASGGQGFSDNEKLFF
d_call: NA; cdr3_length: 15; clone_size: few; v_call: TRBV5-1; j_call: TRBJ1-1; cdr3_nt: TGCGCCAGCAGCTTGGATTCTTCAGGACATGCTGAAGCTTTCTTT; cdr3_aa: CASSLDSSGHAEAFF
d_call: TRBD2; cdr3_length: 15; clone_size: NA; v_call: TRBV5-1; j_call: TRBJ2-5; cdr3_nt: TGCGCCAGCAGCTTGCCGCGGGGGAACCAAGAGACCCAGTACTTC; cdr3_aa: CASSLPRGNQETQYF
d_call: NA; cdr3_length: 14; clone_size: NA; v_call: TRBV2; j_call: TRBJ2-5; cdr3_nt: TGTGCCAGCAGGCGACAGTTAGGGCAAGAGACCCAGTACTTC; cdr3_aa: CASRRQLGQETQYF
d_call: NA; cdr3_length: 15; clone_size: NA; v_call: TRBV6-5; j_call: TRBJ1-5; cdr3_nt: TGTGCCAGCAGTTACTCGGGGGGAGGTGATCAGCCCCAGCATTTT; cdr3_aa: CASSYSGGGDQPQHF
d_call: NA; cdr3_length: 15; clone_size: NA; v_call: TRBV2; j_call: TRBJ1-5; cdr3_nt: TGTGCCAGCAGTGAGCTTGGACAGTCGGTTCAGCCCCAGCATTTT; cdr3_aa: CASSELGQSVQPQHF
d_call: NA; cdr3_length: 15; clone_size: once; v_call: TRBV5-1; j_call: TRBJ1-5; cdr3_nt: TGCGCCAGCAGCTTGGGGGCAGGAACAAATCAGCCCCAGCATTTT; cdr3_aa: CASSLGAGTNQPQHF
d_call: NA; cdr3_length: 15; clone_size: NA; v_call: TRBV28; j_call: TRBJ2-5; cdr3_nt: TGTGCCAGCAGTTCCAGCTCAGATCGGGGGGAGACCCAGTACTTC; cdr3_aa: CASSSSSDRGETQYF
d_call: TRBD1; cdr3_length: 15; clone_size: NA; v_call: TRBV7-9; j_call: TRBJ1-2; cdr3_nt: TGTGCCAGCAGCTCCTCGGGTAGGGGGCACTATGGCTACACCTTC; cdr3_aa: CASSSSGRGHYGYTF
d_call: NA; cdr3_length: 12; clone_size: once; v_call: TRBV30; j_call: TRBJ1-1; cdr3_nt: TGTGCCTGGAGCCTACCCGGGACAGAAGCTTTCTTT; cdr3_aa: CAWSLPGTEAFF
d_call: TRBD1; cdr3_length: 13; clone_size: NA; v_call: TRBV7-2; j_call: TRBJ2-7; cdr3_nt: TGTGCCAGCCGCGGACAGGGATCCTACGAGCAGTACTTC; cdr3_aa: CASRGQGSYEQYF
d_call: NA; cdr3_length: 13; clone_size: NA; v_call: TRBV6-1; j_call: TRBJ2-7; cdr3_nt: TGTGCCAGCAGTGACGGGACTTCCTACGAGCAGTACTTC; cdr3_aa: CASSDGTSYEQYF
d_call: TRBD2; cdr3_length: 16; clone_size: NA; v_call: TRBV3-1/TRBV3-2; j_call: TRBJ2-1; cdr3_nt: TGTGCCAGCAGCCCCGAGGTTAGCGGGGTGGGCAATGAGCAGTTCTTC; cdr3_aa: CASSPEVSGVGNEQFF
d_call: TRBD2; cdr3_length: 17; clone_size: few; v_call: TRBV5-4; j_call: TRBJ2-1; cdr3_nt: TGTGCCAGCAGCCCGAACCATCTAGCGGGAGGATACAATGAGCAGTTCTTC; cdr3_aa: CASSPNHLAGGYNEQFF
d_call: NA; cdr3_length: 15; clone_size: NA; v_call: TRBV7-9; j_call: TRBJ1-1; cdr3_nt: TGTGCCAGCAGCTTAGGACACATAATGAACACTGAAGCTTTCTTT; cdr3_aa: CASSLGHIMNTEAFF
d_call: TRBD2; cdr3_length: 20; clone_size: NA; v_call: TRBV19; j_call: TRBJ2-3; cdr3_nt: TGTGCCAGTAGTTCCGGACTAGCGGGGGGTTCTATAGGCTCCCCAGATACGCAGTATTTT; cdr3_aa: CASSSGLAGGSIGSPDTQYF
d_call: NA; cdr3_length: 16; clone_size: NA; v_call: TRBV3-1/TRBV3-2; j_call: TRBJ1-6; cdr3_nt: TGTGCCAGCAGCCAAGATCCCGCAGGGCGGATTTCACCCCTCCACTTT; cdr3_aa: CASSQDPAGRISPLHF
d_call: TRBD2; cdr3_length: 16; clone_size: NA; v_call: TRBV6-6; j_call: TRBJ2-1; cdr3_nt: TGTGCCAGCAGTTACGGGGGGACTAGCAGAGTCGGTGAGCAGTTCTTC; cdr3_aa: CASSYGGTSRVGEQFF
d_call: NA; cdr3_length: 16; clone_size: many; v_call: TRBV11-2; j_call: TRBJ2-7; cdr3_nt: TGTGCCAGCAGCTTATCCTACAGGGCCCGCTCCTACGAGCAGTACTTC; cdr3_aa: CASSLSYRARSYEQYF
d_call: TRBD1; cdr3_length: 17; clone_size: NA; v_call: TRBV18; j_call: TRBJ2-1; cdr3_nt: TGTGCCAGCTCACGAGACAGGGGCCGTAGCTCCTACAATGAGCAGTTCTTC; cdr3_aa: CASSRDRGRSSYNEQFF
d_call: TRBD2; cdr3_length: 16; clone_size: few; v_call: TRBV27; j_call: TRBJ2-3; cdr3_nt: TGTGCCAGCAGTTTCATGCTTAGCGGGAGGGCAGATACGCAGTATTTT; cdr3_aa: CASSFMLSGRADTQYF
d_call: TRBD1; cdr3_length: 15; clone_size: NA; v_call: TRBV28; j_call: TRBJ1-2; cdr3_nt: TGTGCCAGCATGGCAGGGGGGCCTAATAGCTATGGCTACACCTTC; cdr3_aa: CASMAGGPNSYGYTF
d_call: TRBD1; cdr3_length: 15; clone_size: NA; v_call: TRBV13; j_call: TRBJ2-7; cdr3_nt: TGTGCCACTGGTAGGGGACAGTCTACGAACTACGAGCAGTACTTC; cdr3_aa: CATGRGQSTNYEQYF
d_call: NA; cdr3_length: 14; clone_size: NA; v_call: TRBV5-5; j_call: TRBJ2-7; cdr3_nt: TGTGCCAGCAGTTCGGAGGGGCCTATAGGCGAGCAGTACTTC; cdr3_aa: CASSSEGPIGEQYF
d_call: TRBD1; cdr3_length: 13; clone_size: NA; v_call: TRBV30; j_call: TRBJ1-3; cdr3_nt: TGTGCCTGGACCACAGGGGCTGGAAACACCATATATTTT; cdr3_aa: CAWTTGAGNTIYF
d_call: TRBD2; cdr3_length: 18; clone_size: NA; v_call: TRBV25-1; j_call: TRBJ2-2; cdr3_nt: TGTGCCAGCAGTGCGTGGACTAGCGGGCCCGCGAACACCGGGGAGCTGTTTTTT; cdr3_aa: CASSAWTSGPANTGELFF
d_call: TRBD1; cdr3_length: 14; clone_size: NA; v_call: TRBV6-5; j_call: TRBJ1-2; cdr3_nt: TGTGCCAGCAGTTCGGGACAGGGAGTGCGAGGCTACACCTTC; cdr3_aa: CASSSGQGVRGYTF
d_call: TRBD1; cdr3_length: 15; clone_size: few; v_call: TRBV6-5; j_call: TRBJ1-6; cdr3_nt: TGTGCCAGCACTCCGACAGGGGGCGCGTCTTCACCCCTCCACTTT; cdr3_aa: CASTPTGGASSPLHF
d_call: TRBD1; cdr3_length: 15; clone_size: NA; v_call: TRBV28; j_call: TRBJ1-3; cdr3_nt: TGTGCCAGCAGAGGGGGACAGGGAGGTGGAAACACCATATATTTT; cdr3_aa: CASRGGQGGGNTIYF
d_call: NA; cdr3_length: 13; clone_size: NA; v_call: TRBV9; j_call: TRBJ1-2; cdr3_nt: TGTGCCAGCAGCCGGACATCCGACTATGGCTACACCTTC; cdr3_aa: CASSRTSDYGYTF
d_call: TRBD1; cdr3_length: 14; clone_size: NA; v_call: TRBV19; j_call: TRBJ1-2; cdr3_nt: TGTGCCAGTAGTACGGACAGGGTCATATATGGCTACACCTTC; cdr3_aa: CASSTDRVIYGYTF
d_call: TRBD2; cdr3_length: 16; clone_size: NA; v_call: TRBV9; j_call: TRBJ2-1; cdr3_nt: TGTGCCAGCAGCGTAGGGGCGGGGGTTGCGGATAATGAGCAGTTCTTC; cdr3_aa: CASSVGAGVADNEQFF
d_call: TRBD2; cdr3_length: 18; clone_size: NA; v_call: TRBV27; j_call: TRBJ2-7; cdr3_nt: TGTGCCAGCAGTATCAGACTAGCGGGAGGCCTTACCACCTACGAGCAGTACTTC; cdr3_aa: CASSIRLAGGLTTYEQYF
d_call: NA; cdr3_length: 14; clone_size: NA; v_call: TRBV6-5; j_call: TRBJ1-5; cdr3_nt: TGTGCCAGCAACCACCCGGGTGGCAATCAGCCCCAGCATTTT; cdr3_aa: CASNHPGGNQPQHF
d_call: TRBD1; cdr3_length: 12; clone_size: few; v_call: TRBV29-1; j_call: TRBJ1-1; cdr3_nt: TGCAGCGCCGAGGGGGCCAACACTGAAGCTTTCTTT; cdr3_aa: CSAEGANTEAFF
d_call: TRBD2; cdr3_length: 14; clone_size: NA; v_call: TRBV11-3; j_call: TRBJ2-1; cdr3_nt: TGTGCCAGCAGCTTTGCGGGAGTGAGCAATGAGCAGTTCTTC; cdr3_aa: CASSFAGVSNEQFF
d_call: NA; cdr3_length: 14; clone_size: few; v_call: TRBV28; j_call: TRBJ2-6; cdr3_nt: TGTGCCAGCAGTTTATCGGTAGGGGCCAACGTCCTGACTTTC; cdr3_aa: CASSLSVGANVLTF
d_call: TRBD2; cdr3_length: 15; clone_size: NA; v_call: TRBV5-5; j_call: TRBJ2-1; cdr3_nt: TGTGCCAGCAGCTTGGGAGGACTAGCGGGGAATGAGCAGTTCTTC; cdr3_aa: CASSLGGLAGNEQFF
d_call: TRBD1; cdr3_length: 15; clone_size: NA; v_call: TRBV5-4; j_call: TRBJ2-7; cdr3_nt: TGTGCCAGCAGCTTCGTGGGGACAGGGGTCAACGAGCAGTACTTC; cdr3_aa: CASSFVGTGVNEQYF
d_call: TRBD2; cdr3_length: 14; clone_size: NA; v_call: TRBV3-1/TRBV3-2; j_call: TRBJ2-4; cdr3_nt: TGTGCCAGCAGCCAAGGGAAGGGACTACGGGTACAGTACTTC; cdr3_aa: CASSQGKGLRVQYF
d_call: NA; cdr3_length: 14; clone_size: NA; v_call: TRBV9; j_call: TRBJ2-7; cdr3_nt: TGTGCCAGCAGCACCCGAGAAATGGAGGGGCGACAGTACTTC; cdr3_aa: CASSTREMEGRQYF
d_call: NA; cdr3_length: 13; clone_size: NA; v_call: TRBV2; j_call: TRBJ1-2; cdr3_nt: TGTGCCAGCGATCGGGGGGCAGGCTATGGCTACACCTTC; cdr3_aa: CASDRGAGYGYTF
d_call: NA; cdr3_length: 13; clone_size: NA; v_call: TRBV27; j_call: TRBJ1-1; cdr3_nt: TGTGCCAGCAGTTCCCAGGCCTCCTTAAAAGCTTTCTTT; cdr3_aa: CASSSQASLKAFF
d_call: TRBD1; cdr3_length: 13; clone_size: NA; v_call: TRBV5-1; j_call: TRBJ1-5; cdr3_nt: TGCGCCAGCAGCTTCACAGGGGATCAGCCCCAGCATTTT; cdr3_aa: CASSFTGDQPQHF
d_call: NA; cdr3_length: 16; clone_size: few; v_call: TRBV6-1; j_call: TRBJ1-1; cdr3_nt: TGTGCCAGCAGTGGGGCCAGAAGGAACCTGAACACTGAAGCTTTCTTT; cdr3_aa: CASSGARRNLNTEAFF